These T cell receptor beta chains were read from a single sample in a study of blood T cell repertoires in COVID-19. Repertoires were generated with immunoSEQ multiplex PCR, while TCRdb's copy carries only in-frame clones and drops some. Of under 150,000 clones in the sample, about 87% were seen once. The sequencing sample was made of PBMCs or T cells enriched from blood (not recorded which). The receptors stem from a man aged 50-60 years in a cohort exposed to, infected with or recovered from COVID-19 (not recorded which). The CDR3 runs from the conserved cysteine through the conserved F or W. Expanded clones are given a class, and other clones once, few, many or no size at all.

size,J,V,CDR3
once,TRBJ2-7,TRBV5-1,CASSLESSGYEQYF
NA,TRBJ2-7,TRBV5-1,CASGDSEQYF
NA,TRBJ2-3,TRBV7-2,CASSQAGGRTDTQYF
NA,TRBJ1-5,TRBV30,CAWSGPRYSNQPQHF
NA,TRBJ1-6,TRBV19,CASSSETGGGNHSPLHF
NA,TRBJ2-1,TRBV7-3,CASSHLQGDEQFF
NA,TRBJ1-2,TRBV15,CATSMTTGGFDYGYTF
NA,TRBJ2-2,TRBV4-3,CASSQVQGLGELFF
NA,TRBJ1-2,TRBV12-2,CASRSATGGHPSYGYTF
NA,TRBJ2-2,TRBV9,CASSVTSGNTGELFF
once,TRBJ2-1,TRBV7-8,CASSSKYEQFF
NA,TRBJ2-7,TRBV19,CASSVMGREASYEQYF
NA,TRBJ1-1,TRBV7-9,CASSRRGRVNTEAFF
NA,TRBJ1-5,TRBV4-3,CASSQDWSADQPQHF
NA,TRBJ2-1,TRBV27,CASGTGLVGSNEQFF
NA,TRBJ1-2,TRBV7-2,CASSLRSRQGSGYTF
NA,TRBJ1-1,TRBV9,CASSTPGTGGWNTEAFF
NA,TRBJ2-7,TRBV6-1,CASSARLAGVGYEQYF
NA,TRBJ2-4,TRBV15,CATSRDSLTVLAKNIQYF
NA,TRBJ1-1,TRBV12-3/TRBV12-4,CASSLSVNTEAFF
NA,TRBJ1-3,TRBV30,CAWISGTGAGNTIYF
NA,TRBJ1-1,TRBV7-9,CASTSEQKSNTEAFF
NA,TRBJ2-1,TRBV14,CASSRSILGEQFF
NA,TRBJ1-1,TRBV6-4,CASRTGDTMNTEAFF
NA,TRBJ2-5,TRBV24-1,CATSAGTSGQETQYF
NA,TRBJ2-5,TRBV24-1,CATSGRGTSGQIQETQYF
NA,TRBJ2-1,TRBV19,CASSIEKSYNEQFF
NA,TRBJ2-7,TRBV7-9,CASSSGIYEQYF
NA,TRBJ2-7,TRBV7-2,CASSFSPGLDEQYF
NA,TRBJ1-4,TRBV9,CASSVGGTGREKLFF
NA,TRBJ2-4,TRBV5-1,CASSLGPGTGKGHQNIQYF
NA,TRBJ1-1,TRBV19,CASTYLSGDTEAFF
NA,TRBJ2-7,TRBV28,CASTQGTYIRGTTAYEQYF
NA,TRBJ1-1,TRBV19,CASQSLTGMNTEAFF
NA,TRBJ1-2,TRBV19,CASSAWGQVNYGYTF
NA,TRBJ1-5,TRBV12-3/TRBV12-4,CASSLWAQPQHF
NA,TRBJ2-1,TRBV12-3/TRBV12-4,CASGQGNEQFF
NA,TRBJ2-5,TRBV30,CAGGGGLETQYF
NA,TRBJ1-5,TRBV6-6,CASSYSQGKNQPQHF
NA,TRBJ2-7,TRBV5-1,CASSLDIHRAVSYEQYF
NA,TRBJ1-1,TRBV11-1,CASYSRAGTEAFF
NA,TRBJ2-1,TRBV5-1,CASSATSGSYNEQFF
NA,TRBJ2-5,TRBV7-3,CASSLRGAGLGETQYF
NA,TRBJ2-5,TRBV13,CASSTDRQETQYF
NA,TRBJ2-5,TRBV5-1,CASSPGQVRKETQYF
NA,TRBJ2-7,TRBV7-9,CASSLAPGVEQYF
NA,TRBJ1-2,TRBV5-4,CASSRDRGNRDGYTF
NA,TRBJ1-4,TRBV7-9,CASSLLFGFRGEKLFF
NA,TRBJ2-5,TRBV19,CASSPDRGLKTQYF
NA,TRBJ1-2,TRBV4-1,CASSQDPRGLTGRYTF
once,TRBJ1-2,TRBV27,CASSLLGADYGYTF
NA,TRBJ1-1,TRBV11-2,CASSATAVNTEAFF
NA,TRBJ1-1,TRBV16,CASSQNRGSSTEAFF
NA,TRBJ1-1,TRBV7-9,CASRRQGRNEAFF
NA,TRBJ2-1,TRBV7-9,CASSPSGTGARGINDEQFF
NA,TRBJ1-3,TRBV30,CAWSPGHPGNTIYF